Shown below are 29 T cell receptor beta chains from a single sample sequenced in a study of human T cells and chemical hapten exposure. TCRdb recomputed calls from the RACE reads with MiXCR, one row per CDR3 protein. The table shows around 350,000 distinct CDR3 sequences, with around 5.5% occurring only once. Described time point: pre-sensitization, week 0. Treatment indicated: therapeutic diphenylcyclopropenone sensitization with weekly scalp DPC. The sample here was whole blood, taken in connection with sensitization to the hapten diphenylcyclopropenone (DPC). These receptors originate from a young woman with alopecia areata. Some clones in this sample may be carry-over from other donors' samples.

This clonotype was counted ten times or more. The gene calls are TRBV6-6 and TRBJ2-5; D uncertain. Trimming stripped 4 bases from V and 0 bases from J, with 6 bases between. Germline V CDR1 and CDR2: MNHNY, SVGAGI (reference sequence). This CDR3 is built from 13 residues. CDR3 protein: CASSLRDQETQYF. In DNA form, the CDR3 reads TGTGCCAGCAGTTTGAGAGACCAAGAGACCCAGTACTTC.

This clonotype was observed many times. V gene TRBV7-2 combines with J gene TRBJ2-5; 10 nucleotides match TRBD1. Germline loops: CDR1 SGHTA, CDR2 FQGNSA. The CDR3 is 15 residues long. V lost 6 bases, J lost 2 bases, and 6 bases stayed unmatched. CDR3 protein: CASSRQGAPQETQYF. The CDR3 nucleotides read TGTGCCAGCAGTCGACAGGGGGCTCCACAAGAGACCCAGTACTTC.

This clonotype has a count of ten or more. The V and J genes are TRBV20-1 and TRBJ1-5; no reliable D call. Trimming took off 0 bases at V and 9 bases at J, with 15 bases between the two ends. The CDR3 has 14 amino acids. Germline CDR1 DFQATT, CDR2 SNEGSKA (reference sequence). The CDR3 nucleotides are TGCAGTGCTAGAGAAGGTGGGCTAAAGATGCCCCAGCATTTT. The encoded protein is CSAREGGLKMPQHF.

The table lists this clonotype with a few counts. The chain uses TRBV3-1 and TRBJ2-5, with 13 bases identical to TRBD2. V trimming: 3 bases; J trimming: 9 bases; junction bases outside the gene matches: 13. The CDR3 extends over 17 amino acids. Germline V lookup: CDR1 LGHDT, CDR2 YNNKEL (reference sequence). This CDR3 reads CASSHGLAGAGDTAQYF. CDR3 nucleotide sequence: TGTGCCAGCAGCCACGGACTAGCGGGGGCCGGCGATACGGCCCAGTACTTC.

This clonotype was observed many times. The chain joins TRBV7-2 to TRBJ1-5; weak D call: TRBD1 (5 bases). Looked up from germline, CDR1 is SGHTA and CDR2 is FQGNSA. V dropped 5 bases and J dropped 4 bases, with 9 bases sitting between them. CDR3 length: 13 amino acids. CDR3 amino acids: CASSGHPNQPQHF. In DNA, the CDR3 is TGTGCCAGCAGCGGACACCCAAATCAGCCCCAGCATTTT.

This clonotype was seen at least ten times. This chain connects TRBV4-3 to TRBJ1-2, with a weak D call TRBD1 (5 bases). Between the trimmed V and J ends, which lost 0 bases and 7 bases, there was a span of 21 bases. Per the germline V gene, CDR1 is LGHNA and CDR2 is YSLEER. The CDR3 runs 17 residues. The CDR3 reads CASSQEWGPPGSFGYTF. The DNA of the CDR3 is TGCGCCAGCAGCCAAGAGTGGGGCCCCCCGGGCAGTTTTGGCTACACCTTC.

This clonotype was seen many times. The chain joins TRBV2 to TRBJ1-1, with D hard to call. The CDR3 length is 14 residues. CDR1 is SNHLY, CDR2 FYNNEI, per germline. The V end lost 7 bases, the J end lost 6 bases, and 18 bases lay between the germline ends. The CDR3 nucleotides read TGTGCCAGCATAGGTCTTTGGAGTGGCTCTGAAGCTTTCTTT. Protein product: CASIGLWSGSEAFF. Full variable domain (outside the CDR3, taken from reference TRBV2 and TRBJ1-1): EPEVTQTPSHQVTQMGQEVILRCVPISNHLYFYWYRQILGQKVEFLVSFYNNEISEKSEIFDDQFSVERPDGSNFTLKIRSTKLEDSAMYFCASIGLWSGSEAFFGQGTRLTVV.

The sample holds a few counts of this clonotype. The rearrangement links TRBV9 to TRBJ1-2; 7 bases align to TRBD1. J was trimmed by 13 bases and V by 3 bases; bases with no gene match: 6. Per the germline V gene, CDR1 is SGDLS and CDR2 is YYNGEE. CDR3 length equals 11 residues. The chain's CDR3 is CASSGGTVLTF. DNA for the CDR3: TGTGCCAGCAGCGGGGGGACAGTTCTCACCTTC.

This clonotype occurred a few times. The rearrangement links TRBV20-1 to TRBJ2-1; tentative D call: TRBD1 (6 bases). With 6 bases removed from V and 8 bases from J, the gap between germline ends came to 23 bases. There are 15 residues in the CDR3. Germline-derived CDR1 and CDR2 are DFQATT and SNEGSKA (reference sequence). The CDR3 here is CSAVNGARGRDEQFF. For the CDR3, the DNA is TGCAGTGCCGTGAATGGGGCCAGGGGAAGGGATGAGCAGTTCTTC.

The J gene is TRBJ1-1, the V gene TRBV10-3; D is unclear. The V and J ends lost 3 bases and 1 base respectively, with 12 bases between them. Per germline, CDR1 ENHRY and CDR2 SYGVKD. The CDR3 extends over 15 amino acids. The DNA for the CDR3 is TGTGCCATCAGTGACCCACAGCTTTGGAACACTGAAGCTTTCTTT. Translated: CAISDPQLWNTEAFF.

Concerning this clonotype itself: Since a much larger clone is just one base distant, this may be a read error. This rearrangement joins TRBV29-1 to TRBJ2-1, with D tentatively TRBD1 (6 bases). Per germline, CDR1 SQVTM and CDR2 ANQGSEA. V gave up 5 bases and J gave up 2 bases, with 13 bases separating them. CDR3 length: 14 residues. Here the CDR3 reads CSVHPGHTYNEQFF. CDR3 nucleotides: TGCAGCGTTCATCCGGGACACACCTACAATGAGCAGTTCTTC.

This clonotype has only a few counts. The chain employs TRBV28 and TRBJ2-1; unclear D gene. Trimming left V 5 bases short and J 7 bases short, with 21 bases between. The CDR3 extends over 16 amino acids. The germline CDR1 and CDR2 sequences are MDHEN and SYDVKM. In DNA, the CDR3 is TGTGCCAGCAGTCGCCCGGCGGCAACCGGACGAAATGAGCAGTTCTTC. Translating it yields CASSRPAATGRNEQFF.

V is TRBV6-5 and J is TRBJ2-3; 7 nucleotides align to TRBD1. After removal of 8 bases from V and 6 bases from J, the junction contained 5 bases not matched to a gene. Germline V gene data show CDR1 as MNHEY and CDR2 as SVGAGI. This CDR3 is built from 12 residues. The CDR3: CASHRGRDTQYF. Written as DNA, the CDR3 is TGTGCCAGCCACAGGGGACGGGATACGCAGTATTTT.

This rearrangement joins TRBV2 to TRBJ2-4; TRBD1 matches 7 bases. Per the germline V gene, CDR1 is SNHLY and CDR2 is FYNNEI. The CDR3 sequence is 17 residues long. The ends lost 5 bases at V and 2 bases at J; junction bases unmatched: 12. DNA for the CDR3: TGTGCCAGCAGTAGTTATCCGGGACAGTTAACCAAAAACATTCAGTACTTC. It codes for CASSSYPGQLTKNIQYF.

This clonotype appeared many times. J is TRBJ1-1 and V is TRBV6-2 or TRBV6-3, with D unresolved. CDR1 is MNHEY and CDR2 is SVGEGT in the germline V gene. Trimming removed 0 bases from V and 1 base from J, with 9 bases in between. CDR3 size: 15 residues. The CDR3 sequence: CASSYSKSSNTEAFF. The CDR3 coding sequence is TGTGCCAGCAGTTACTCGAAAAGTTCGAACACTGAAGCTTTCTTT.

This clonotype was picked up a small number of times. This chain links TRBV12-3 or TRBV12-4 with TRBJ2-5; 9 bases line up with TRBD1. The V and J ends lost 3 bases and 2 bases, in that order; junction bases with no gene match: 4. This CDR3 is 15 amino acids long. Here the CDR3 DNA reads TGTGCCAGCAGTTTCCCGGACAGGGGACAAGAGACCCAGTACTTC. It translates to CASSFPDRGQETQYF.

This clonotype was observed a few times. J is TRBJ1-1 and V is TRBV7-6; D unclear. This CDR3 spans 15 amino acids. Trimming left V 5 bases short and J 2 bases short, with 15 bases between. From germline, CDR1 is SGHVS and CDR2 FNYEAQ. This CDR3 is CASSPPTWQNTEAFF. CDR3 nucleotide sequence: TGTGCCAGCAGCCCGCCAACGTGGCAAAACACTGAAGCTTTCTTT.

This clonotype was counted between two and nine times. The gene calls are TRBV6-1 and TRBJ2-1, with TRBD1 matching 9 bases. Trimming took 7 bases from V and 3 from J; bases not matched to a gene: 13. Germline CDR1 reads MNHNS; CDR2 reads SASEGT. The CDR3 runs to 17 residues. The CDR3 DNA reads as TGTGCCAGCACCGACCGGGTCGGGGACAGGGTCTACAATGAGCAGTTCTTC. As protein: CASTDRVGDRVYNEQFF.

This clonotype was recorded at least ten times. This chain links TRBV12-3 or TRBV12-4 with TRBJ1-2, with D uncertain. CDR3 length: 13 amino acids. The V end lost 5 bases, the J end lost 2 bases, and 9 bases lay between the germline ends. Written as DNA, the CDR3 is TGTGCCAGCAGTCCGGCGCGGAACTATGGCTACACCTTC. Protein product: CASSPARNYGYTF.

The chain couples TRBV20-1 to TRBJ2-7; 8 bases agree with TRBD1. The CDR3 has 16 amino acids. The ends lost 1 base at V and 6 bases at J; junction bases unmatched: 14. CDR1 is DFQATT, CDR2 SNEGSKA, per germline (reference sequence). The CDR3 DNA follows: TGCAGTGCTAGAGTAGGGCAGGGGGCGATAGTACCCGAGCAGTACTTC. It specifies CSARVGQGAIVPEQYF.

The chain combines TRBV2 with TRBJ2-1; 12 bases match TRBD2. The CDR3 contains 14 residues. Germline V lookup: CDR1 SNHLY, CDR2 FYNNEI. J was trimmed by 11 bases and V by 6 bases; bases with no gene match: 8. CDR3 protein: CASRRTSGVHQQFF. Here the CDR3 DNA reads TGTGCCAGCAGACGGACTAGCGGGGTCCACCAGCAGTTCTTC.

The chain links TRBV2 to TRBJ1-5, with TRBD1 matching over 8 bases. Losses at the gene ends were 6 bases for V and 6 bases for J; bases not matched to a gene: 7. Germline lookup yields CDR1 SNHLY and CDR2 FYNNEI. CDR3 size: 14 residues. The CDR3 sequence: CASRGQGASQPQHF. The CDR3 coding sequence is TGTGCCAGCAGGGGGCAGGGGGCGAGTCAGCCCCAGCATTTT.

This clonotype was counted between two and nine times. The CDR3 nucleotides read TGTGCCATCAGTGAATCTCAGGGGGGGAGCAATCAGCCCCAGCATTTT. Encoded protein: CAISESQGGSNQPQHF. The chain is built from TRBV10-3 and TRBJ1-5; 7 positions match TRBD1. The CDR3 consists of 16 residues. V was pared by 3 bases and J by 1 base, with 6 bases of the junction left unmatched. CDR1 is ENHRY, CDR2 SYGVKD, per germline.

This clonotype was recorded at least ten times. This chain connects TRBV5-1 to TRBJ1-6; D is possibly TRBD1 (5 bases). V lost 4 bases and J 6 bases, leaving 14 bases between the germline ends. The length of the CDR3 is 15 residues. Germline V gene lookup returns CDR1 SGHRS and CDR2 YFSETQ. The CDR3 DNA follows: TGCGCCAGCAGCCCTAGGCCAGGGCTTAATTCACCCCTCCACTTT. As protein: CASSPRPGLNSPLHF.

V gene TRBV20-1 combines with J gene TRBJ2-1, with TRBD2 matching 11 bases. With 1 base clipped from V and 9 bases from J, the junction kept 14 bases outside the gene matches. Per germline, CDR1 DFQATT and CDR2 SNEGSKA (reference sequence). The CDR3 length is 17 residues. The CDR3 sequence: CSARAREISGGASEQFF. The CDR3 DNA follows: TGCAGTGCTAGAGCAAGGGAGATTAGCGGGGGGGCCAGTGAGCAGTTCTTC.

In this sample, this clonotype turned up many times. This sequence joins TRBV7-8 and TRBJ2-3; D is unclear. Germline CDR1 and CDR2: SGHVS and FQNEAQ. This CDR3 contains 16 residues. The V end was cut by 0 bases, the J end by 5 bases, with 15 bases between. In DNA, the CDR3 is TGTGCCAGCAGCTTAGCAGTACCGTCGAGAGAAGATACGCAGTATTTT. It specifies CASSLAVPSREDTQYF.

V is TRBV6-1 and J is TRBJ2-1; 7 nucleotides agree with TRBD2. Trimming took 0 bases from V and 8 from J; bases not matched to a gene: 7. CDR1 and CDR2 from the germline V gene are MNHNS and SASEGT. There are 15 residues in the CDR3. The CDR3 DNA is TGTGCCAGCAGTGAAGCGCCCGGGGGGAGGGATGAGCAGTTCTTC. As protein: CASSEAPGGRDEQFF.

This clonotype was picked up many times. CDR3 in amino acids: CASSAQTPPLQETQYF. The CDR3 coding sequence is TGTGCCAGCAGCGCGCAGACCCCACCTTTGCAAGAGACCCAGTACTTC. The genes are TRBV7-3 and TRBJ2-5; D is uncertain. The CDR3 length is 16 residues. The germline V gene has CDR1 SGHTA and CDR2 FQGTGA. Trimming removed 5 bases from V and 2 bases from J, with 18 bases in between.

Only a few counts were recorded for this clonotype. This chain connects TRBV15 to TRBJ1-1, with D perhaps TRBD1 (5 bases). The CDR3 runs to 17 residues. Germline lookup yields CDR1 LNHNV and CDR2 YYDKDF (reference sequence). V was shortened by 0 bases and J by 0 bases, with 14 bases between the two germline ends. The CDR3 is CATSRESWGRLNTEAFF. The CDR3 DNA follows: TGTGCCACCAGCAGAGAGTCTTGGGGCAGGTTGAACACTGAAGCTTTCTTT.